One sample yielded the 21 T cell receptor beta chains listed below, sequenced in a study of CD8 T cells in Susac syndrome. Reverse transcription of about 0.5 to 1 ug RNA used random hexamers. TCRdb re-called the immunoSEQ multiplex PCR reads through MiXCR, storing one row per CDR3 protein. Of approximately 150,000 distinct CDR3 sequences in the sample, approximately 94% were seen once. The sequencing sample was made of CD4+ T cells from PBMCs. Source of these receptors: a human donor with multiple sclerosis.

This sequence joins TRBV20-1 and TRBJ1-5; TRBD1 matches at 7 bases. Per germline, CDR1 DFQATT and CDR2 SNEGSKA (reference sequence). Trimming took 4 bases from V and 1 from J; bases not matched to a gene: 7. This CDR3 is built from 15 residues. The CDR3 region is CSATQGGRSNQPQHF. The CDR3 DNA follows: TGCAGTGCTACCCAGGGGGGACGGAGCAATCAGCCCCAGCATTTT.

The V gene is TRBV29-1, the J gene TRBJ2-3; D is undetermined. The CDR3 runs to 14 residues. Germline lookup yields CDR1 SQVTM and CDR2 ANQGSEA. The ends were cut back, 4 bases at V and 2 bases at J, with 13 bases in the middle. The CDR3 coding sequence is TGCAGCGTTGTGACTTCCGGAAACACAGATACGCAGTATTTT. Protein: CSVVTSGNTDTQYF.

V usage is TRBV11-1 and J usage is TRBJ1-1; TRBD1 agrees at 9 bases. The CDR3 is 14 amino acids. Germline lookup yields CDR1 SGHAT and CDR2 FQDESV (reference sequence). The junction had 1 base not matched to a gene; V was cut back by 4 bases and J by 1 base. The CDR3 is CASSWGQGNTEAFF. DNA of the CDR3: TGTGCCAGCAGCTGGGGACAGGGGAACACTGAAGCTTTCTTT.

The rearrangement links TRBV19 to TRBJ2-2; D uncertain. The CDR3 covers 14 residues. CDR1 and CDR2 (germline): LNHDA, SQIVND (reference sequence). V was cut by 6 bases and J by 1 base, with 9 bases left in between. CDR3 DNA sequence: TGTGCCAGTAGATCGCCAGTGAACACCGGGGAGCTGTTTTTT. Its translation: CASRSPVNTGELFF.

The chain is built from TRBV4-3 and TRBJ2-6; TRBD1 aligns across 7 bases. CDR3 length: 19 residues. Germline V CDR1 and CDR2: LGHNA, YSLEER. V trimming: 3 bases; J trimming: 2 bases; junction bases outside the gene matches: 13. The CDR3 reads CASSQLLEVTGAGANVLTF. CDR3 DNA: TGCGCCAGCAGCCAGCTCCTAGAAGTCACAGGGGCTGGGGCCAACGTCCTGACTTTC.

In DNA form, the CDR3 reads TGTGCCAGCAGCGTAGACCCAGGGATGAACACTGAAGCTTTCTTT. Amino acids: CASSVDPGMNTEAFF. The rearrangement links TRBV9 to TRBJ1-1; D possibly corresponds to TRBD1 (5 bases). CDR1 is SGDLS and CDR2 is YYNGEE in the germline V gene. The CDR3 loop spans 15 amino acids. Trimming removed 0 bases from V and 0 bases from J, with 9 bases in between.

In its sample, this clonotype was seen once. The CDR3 bases are TGTGCCATCAGTGAATTAGCGGGATTCACAGATACGCAGTATTTT. The encoded protein is CAISELAGFTDTQYF. The chain joins TRBV10-3 to TRBJ2-3, with 8 bases lining up with TRBD2. This CDR3 contains 15 residues. CDR1 is ENHRY, CDR2 SYGVKD, per germline. J was trimmed by 2 bases and V by 3 bases; bases with no gene match: 4.

This chain's CDR3 is CASSLSGTQNTGELFF. CDR3 DNA: TGCGCCAGCAGCTTGTCTGGGACCCAGAACACCGGGGAGCTGTTTTTT. This chain uses TRBV5-1 with TRBJ2-2; perhaps D is TRBD1 or TRBD2 (5 bases each). CDR1 SGHRS and CDR2 YFSETQ come from the germline V gene. V shed 1 base and J shed 1 base, with 11 bases lying between them. This CDR3 has 16 amino acids.

This clonotype was counted once. V usage is TRBV6-6 and J usage is TRBJ1-3; no clear D. Deletions cut 2 bases from V and 0 bases from J, with 8 bases between. The germline V gene has CDR1 MNHNY and CDR2 SVGAGI (reference sequence). The CDR3 is 15 residues long. The CDR3 DNA sequence: TGTGCCAGCAGTTACGGCAGCTACTCTGGAAACACCATATATTTT. As protein: CASSYGSYSGNTIYF.

This chain uses TRBV7-9 with TRBJ1-3; D gene ambiguous. This CDR3 is built from 15 residues. The V gene's germline CDR1 is SEHNR and CDR2 FQNEAQ (reference sequence). Trimming took off 5 bases at V and 0 bases at J, with 11 bases between the two ends. The CDR3 is CASSRTVGSGNTIYF. Written as DNA, the CDR3 is TGTGCCAGCAGCCGGACTGTTGGCTCTGGAAACACCATATATTTT.

J is TRBJ1-1 and V is TRBV27, with D uncertain. Trimming left V 8 bases short and J 1 base short, with 11 bases between. CDR1 and CDR2 (germline): MNHEY, SMNVEV (reference sequence). This CDR3 contains 13 residues. CDR3 protein: CASRRSGNTEAFF. CDR3 in DNA: TGTGCCAGCCGAAGATCAGGGAACACTGAAGCTTTCTTT.

This chain connects TRBV12-3 or TRBV12-4 to TRBJ2-3, with D possibly TRBD2 on 5 matching bases. Trimming left V 7 bases short and J 3 bases short, with 14 bases between. This CDR3 is 14 amino acids long. The CDR3: CASTLLRGTDTQYF. CDR3 sequence (DNA): TGTGCCAGCACCCTCCTCCGAGGGACAGATACGCAGTATTTT.

The CDR3 is CASRQDPWGNQPQHF. The DNA of the CDR3 is TGCGCCAGCAGGCAGGACCCCTGGGGCAATCAGCCCCAGCATTTT. This chain uses TRBV4-3 with TRBJ1-5, with no clear D. The germline V gene has CDR1 LGHNA and CDR2 YSLEER. Trimming shortened V by 6 bases and J by 2 bases, and 14 bases separated the two germline ends. There are 15 residues in the CDR3.

The DNA for the CDR3 is TGCAGCGTTGGGACAGGCTGGTACGAGCAGTACTTC. Translated: CSVGTGWYEQYF. The chain combines TRBV29-1 with TRBJ2-7; TRBD1 aligns across 7 bases. Germline values: CDR1 SQVTM, CDR2 ANQGSEA. The V and J ends lost 4 bases and 4 bases, in that order; junction bases with no gene match: 4. The CDR3 has 12 amino acids.

CDR3 loop: CASSQDLYRSQETQYF. The CDR3 DNA follows: TGTGCCAGCAGCCAGGACTTATACAGATCTCAAGAGACCCAGTACTTC. This chain links TRBV7-6 with TRBJ2-5; the D gene is possibly TRBD2 (5 bases). The V gene's germline CDR1 is SGHVS and CDR2 FNYEAQ. Between the trimmed V and J ends, which lost 5 bases and 2 bases, there was a span of 18 bases. The CDR3 contains 16 residues.

The chain joins TRBV12-3 or TRBV12-4 to TRBJ2-3; TRBD2 matches 14 bases. This CDR3 has 18 residues. V shed 5 bases, J shed 1 base, and the junction held 8 bases outside the gene matches. Here the CDR3 reads CASSPGTSGSRGTDTQYF. The DNA of the CDR3 is TGTGCCAGCAGTCCCGGGACTAGCGGGAGTAGGGGCACAGATACGCAGTATTTT.

In DNA, the CDR3 is TGCGCCAGCAGCTTGGATGGGCTAGCGATCGTTGAGCAGTTCTTC. Protein sequence: CASSLDGLAIVEQFF. The V and J genes are TRBV5-1 and TRBJ2-1; D is possibly TRBD2 (6 bases). The length of the CDR3 is 15 residues. Between the trimmed V and J ends, which lost 0 bases and 9 bases, there was a span of 16 bases. Germline loops: CDR1 SGHRS, CDR2 YFSETQ.

The chain is built from TRBV7-2 and TRBJ2-7; TRBD2 matches at 11 bases. V trimming: 2 bases; J trimming: 2 bases; junction bases outside the gene matches: 8. CDR3 length equals 17 residues. Germline CDR1 SGHTA, CDR2 FQGNSA. The CDR3 is CASSLRSGTSGTYEQYF. Here the CDR3 DNA reads TGTGCCAGCAGCTTAAGGTCCGGGACTAGCGGAACCTACGAGCAGTACTTC.

V usage is TRBV18 and J usage is TRBJ2-2, with 10 bases that match TRBD2. Germline V gene lookup returns CDR1 KGHSH and CDR2 LQKENI. Trimming took 0 bases from V and 7 from J; bases not matched to a gene: 5. The CDR3 covers 16 residues. CDR3 in DNA: TGTGCCAGCTCACCACCAAGCGGGAGGGCGGTCGGGGAGCTGTTTTTT. This codes for CASSPPSGRAVGELFF.

This chain connects TRBV28 to TRBJ2-7; the D gene is possibly TRBD1 (6 bases). The V end lost 2 bases, the J end lost 2 bases, and 10 bases lay between the germline ends. Germline V CDR1 and CDR2: MDHEN, SYDVKM. There are 14 residues in the CDR3. CDR3 coding DNA: TGTGCCAGCAGTTTAGGGACACCAGCCTACGAGCAGTACTTC. Translating it yields CASSLGTPAYEQYF.

The rearrangement links TRBV4-1 to TRBJ1-5; D is perhaps TRBD1 (5 bases). The germline V and J ends were trimmed by 0 bases and 9 bases, with 15 bases remaining between them. Germline V gives CDR1 MGHRA, CDR2 YSYEKL. This CDR3 has 15 amino acids. CDR3 amino acids: CASSQEGQGQGPQHF. CDR3 bases: TGCGCCAGCAGCCAAGAAGGGCAGGGCCAGGGGCCCCAGCATTTT.